This TCR beta chain was sequenced in a study of post-analysis software for immune sequencing data. Study-level points and caveats: A few TRBV segments (TRBV5-6, TRBV5-1 and TRBV20-1 among them) occurred more frequently in patients than in controls. Samples prepared in the same batch strongly co-clustered by F measure. Those with multiple sclerosis, the patient group, showed significantly lower normalized Chao1 diversity than controls.

V was shortened by 5 bases and J by 4 bases, with 17 bases between the two germline ends. In germline, CDR1 is LNHNV, CDR2 YYDKDF (reference sequence). The CDR3 sequence is 15 residues long. About this clonotype itself: Its antigen remains unknown.

Unique molecular identifiers were built into the TCR beta cDNA libraries. TCRdb independently ran MiXCR on the PCR reads; one entry per CDR3 protein. The profile shows hundreds of thousands of distinct CDR3 sequences, approximately 59% of them singletons. The receptor's source is a girl aged 2-10 years with multiple sclerosis. The chain couples TRBV15 to TRBJ2-5, with unresolved D. The sequencing input was blood. CDR3 DNA: TGTGCCACCAGCGGCTACCGCGAGCCTCGAGAGACCCAGTACTTC. Translated: CATSGYREPRETQYF.